These 31 T cell receptor beta chains were sequenced from one sample in a study of blood T cells in healthy people across ages. It was with a sample-barcoded 5' primer and a J-beta primer mix that a second PCR of roughly 7 to 12 cycles was run. Each CDR3 protein is one row after TCRdb ran MiXCR on the 5' RACE reads. The data hold approximately 940,000 distinct CDR3 sequences, with under 50% observed a single time. The sequenced sample consisted of blood. The origin of the receptors is a man aged 25-45 years in good health.

This sequence joins TRBV2 and TRBJ2-1; D not resolved. This CDR3 region has 18 residues. V lost 3 bases to trimming and J lost 0 bases, with 18 bases between them. The germline V gene encodes CDR1 SNHLY and CDR2 FYNNEI. This CDR3 is CASSDPLSLISSYNEQFF. The CDR3 coding sequence is TGTGCCAGCAGTGACCCCTTGAGCCTTATTAGCTCCTACAATGAGCAGTTCTTC. Full variable domain (rest looked up from reference TRBV2 and TRBJ2-1): EPEVTQTPSHQVTQMGQEVILRCVPISNHLYFYWYRQILGQKVEFLVSFYNNEISEKSEIFDDQFSVERPDGSNFTLKIRSTKLEDSAMYFCASSDPLSLISSYNEQFFGPGTRLTVL.

J is TRBJ1-2 and V is TRBV20-1, with D unresolved. Trimming left V 5 bases short and J 8 bases short, with 18 bases between. This CDR3 region has 13 residues. From germline, CDR1 is DFQATT and CDR2 SNEGSKA (reference sequence). CDR3 amino acids: CSAGPRTIAGYTF. DNA for the CDR3: TGCAGTGCTGGTCCAAGGACGATCGCCGGCTACACCTTC.

This clonotype was observed a single time. V and J are TRBV12-3 or TRBV12-4 and TRBJ1-2; D possibly corresponds to TRBD1 (5 bases). The CDR3 length is 13 residues. V shed 2 bases and J shed 8 bases, with 12 bases lying between them. The DNA for the CDR3 is TGTGCCAGCAGTTTATTGATCGGGGACGGCTACACCTTC. Amino acid sequence: CASSLLIGDGYTF.

This clonotype has just one count. The chain recombines TRBV27 with TRBJ1-4; 7 bases fit TRBD1. The CDR3 totals 14 residues. Unmatched junction bases numbered 12, after V lost 6 bases and J lost 11 bases. CDR1 is MNHEY and CDR2 is SMNVEV in the germline V gene (reference sequence). In DNA form, the CDR3 reads TGTGCCAGCAGATATACAGGGGTCGTGGACAAACTGTTTTTT. Its protein product is CASRYTGVVDKLFF.

This rearrangement joins TRBV20-1 to TRBJ1-6; no reliable D call. Germline values: CDR1 DFQATT, CDR2 SNEGSKA (reference sequence). CDR3 length: 15 residues. Trimming shortened V by 3 bases and J by 3 bases, and 12 bases separated the two germline ends. Written as DNA, the CDR3 is TGCAGTGCTAGGGCAGCTGTCTTCTATAATTCACCCCTCCACTTT. Encoded protein: CSARAAVFYNSPLHF.

The rearrangement uses TRBV14 and TRBJ1-6; D possibly corresponds to TRBD1 (6 bases). V gave up 2 bases and J gave up 4 bases, with 15 bases separating them. The CDR3 length is 17 residues. Germline loops: CDR1 SGHDN, CDR2 FVKESK. The CDR3 DNA follows: TGTGCCAGCAGCCAAAATGGCAGGGGCAGATATAATTCACCCCTCCACTTT. Translated, it gives CASSQNGRGRYNSPLHF.

The chain is built from TRBV4-1 and TRBJ2-5; D not resolved. Trimming shortened V by 0 bases and J by 2 bases, and 7 bases separated the two germline ends. In germline, CDR1 is MGHRA, CDR2 YSYEKL. The CDR3 spans 14 residues. The CDR3 DNA is TGCGCCAGCAGCCAAGAGAACCGACAAGAGACCCAGTACTTC. Its translation: CASSQENRQETQYF.

The chain carries TRBV7-9 and TRBJ2-3; 8 bases agree with TRBD1. The CDR3 extends over 14 amino acids. Trimming at V came to 10 bases and at J to 1 base, leaving 7 bases not matched to a gene. Germline assignment: CDR1 SEHNR and CDR2 FQNEAQ (reference sequence). CDR3 in DNA: TGTGCCACCTTGTGGACAGGGCGCACAGATACGCAGTATTTT. The encoded protein is CATLWTGRTDTQYF.

This clonotype was observed at least ten times. The chain uses TRBV4-3 and TRBJ2-1; D is perhaps TRBD1 (6 bases). Germline loops: CDR1 LGHNA, CDR2 YSLEER. The CDR3 has 15 amino acids. V lost 4 bases and J lost 0, with 10 bases in between. Here the CDR3 DNA reads TGCGCCAGCAGCCGAGGACAGAGCTCCTACAATGAGCAGTTCTTC. As protein: CASSRGQSSYNEQFF.

V is TRBV28 and J is TRBJ2-4; maybe TRBD2 (7 bases). The J call could be wrong; TRBJ2-5 is a better fit for the DNA end. Per the germline V gene, CDR1 is MDHEN and CDR2 is SYDVKM. This CDR3 is built from 14 residues. The CDR3 reads CASSSPRGAKTQYF. CDR3 nucleotide sequence: TGTGCCAGCAGTTCCCCCCGGGGGGCGAAGACCCAGTACTTC.

The chain uses TRBV7-9 and TRBJ1-1, with D possibly being TRBD1 (6 bases). V was trimmed by 3 bases and J by 7 bases, leaving 12 bases between them. CDR1 is SEHNR, CDR2 FQNEAQ, per germline (reference sequence). The CDR3 length is 13 residues. The CDR3 is CASSFRGGGEAFF. CDR3 nucleotides: TGTGCCAGCAGCTTCAGGGGCGGAGGTGAAGCTTTCTTT.

The rearrangement joins TRBV20-1 to TRBJ2-1; D might be TRBD1 or TRBD2, each matching 5 bases. The CDR3 has 16 amino acids. V lost 0 bases and J lost 8, with 20 bases in between. Per germline, CDR1 DFQATT and CDR2 SNEGSKA (reference sequence). In DNA, the CDR3 is TGCAGTGCTAGAGATGGGTGGTCAGGCCGGGGCGATGAGCAGTTCTTC. Its protein is CSARDGWSGRGDEQFF.

The chain uses TRBV28 and TRBJ1-1; 7 bases are a match to TRBD1. With 6 bases clipped from V and 6 bases from J, the junction kept 10 bases outside the gene matches. This CDR3 region has 14 residues. CDR1 and CDR2 (germline): MDHEN, SYDVKM. The CDR3 protein is CASSLTGTFAEAFF. The DNA for the CDR3 is TGTGCCAGCAGCCTGACAGGGACCTTCGCTGAAGCTTTCTTT.

This chain links TRBV20-1 with TRBJ1-2; TRBD1 is a possible D gene (5 bases). This CDR3 spans 14 amino acids. Germline lookup yields CDR1 DFQATT and CDR2 SNEGSKA (reference sequence). V was shortened by 6 bases and J by 0 bases, with 14 bases between the two germline ends. The CDR3 DNA sequence: TGCAGTGCCCATCACGGGGGATCTAACTATGGCTACACCTTC. This codes for CSAHHGGSNYGYTF.

This clonotype occurred a few times. This rearrangement joins TRBV29-1 to TRBJ2-1, with 8 bases lining up with TRBD1. Germline-derived CDR1 and CDR2 are SQVTM and ANQGSEA. The CDR3 spans 13 residues. V lost 5 bases and J lost 6; bases outside the gene matches: 6. The DNA for the CDR3 is TGCAGCGTTCTTTGGACAGGGTTCAATGAGCAGTTCTTC. Amino acid sequence: CSVLWTGFNEQFF.

The V gene is TRBV20-1, the J gene TRBJ2-5; 8 bases line up with TRBD1. The DNA end lines up better with TRBJ2-7; the J call may be wrong. The CDR3 runs to 15 residues. The germline gives CDR1 DFQATT, CDR2 SNEGSKA (reference sequence). The CDR3 DNA is TGCAGTGCCGAGCAACTGGGACAGGCGGGCTACGAGCAGTACTTC. Translating gives CSAEQLGQAGYEQYF.

Many counts were recorded for this clonotype. The chain couples TRBV6-4 to TRBJ2-3; 9 bases agree with TRBD1. V shed 4 bases and J 3 bases; nucleotides not matched to a gene: 2. The CDR3 is 14 amino acids. Germline assignment: CDR1 MRHNA and CDR2 SNTAGT. The CDR3 DNA is TGTGCCAGCAGTGGACAGGGGGGTACAGATACGCAGTATTTT. It yields the protein CASSGQGGTDTQYF.

The rearrangement uses TRBV4-1 and TRBJ1-2, with D unclear. The CDR3 has 16 residues. Germline V CDR1 and CDR2: MGHRA, YSYEKL. Trimming shortened V by 0 bases and J by 4 bases, and 15 bases separated the two germline ends. The CDR3 here is CASSQDTLRTLYGYTF. Here the CDR3 DNA reads TGCGCCAGCAGCCAAGATACCCTTCGGACGCTCTATGGCTACACCTTC.

This chain connects TRBV28 to TRBJ2-3; D may be TRBD1 (5 bases). The CDR3 extends over 11 amino acids. The V gene's germline CDR1 is MDHEN and CDR2 SYDVKM. The V end was cut by 7 bases, the J end by 6 bases, with 8 bases between. The CDR3 reads CASTSGDTQYF. The CDR3 DNA reads TGTGCCAGCACTTCAGGGGATACGCAGTATTTT.

About this clonotype: A read error may explain this, as a much larger clone is one base away. The chain links TRBV29-1 to TRBJ2-5, with 11 bases aligning to TRBD1. The CDR3 has 14 amino acids. J gave up 11 bases and V 0 bases, and 8 bases lay outside the gene matches. Germline CDR1 is SQVTM and CDR2 is ANQGSEA. CDR3 bases: TGCAGCGTTGAAGAACCGGACAGGGGGCAAGCGCAGTACTTC. The encoded protein is CSVEEPDRGQAQYF.

The CDR3 DNA reads TGTGCCAGCAGCCAATCAGAGGGATATGATTCACCCCTCCACTTT. This sequence encodes CASSQSEGYDSPLHF. The V and J genes are TRBV4-2 and TRBJ1-6; D gene unclear. V lost 2 bases and J lost 8, with 13 bases in between. This CDR3 region has 15 residues. The germline V gene has CDR1 LGHNA and CDR2 YNFKEQ.

The sample holds a few counts of this clonotype. CDR3 bases: TGCGCCAGCAGCCTGACAGACAGGGGGCGAGGGAACACTGAAGCTTTCTTT. Encoded protein: CASSLTDRGRGNTEAFF. The V and J genes are TRBV5-1 and TRBJ1-1, with 10 bases that match TRBD1. The CDR3 is made up of 17 amino acids. Trimming took 4 bases from V and 1 from J; bases not matched to a gene: 10. In germline, CDR1 is SGHRS, CDR2 YFSETQ.

The chain couples TRBV4-1 to TRBJ2-3; 10 bases fit TRBD2. Germline-derived CDR1 and CDR2 are MGHRA and YSYEKL. After removal of 0 bases from V and 4 bases from J, the junction contained 7 bases not matched to a gene. There are 17 residues in the CDR3. CDR3 DNA sequence: TGCGCCAGCAGCCAAGATTTCAGCGGGGGGGCGGCAGATACGCAGTATTTT. Translation: CASSQDFSGGAADTQYF.

For this clonotype: One end of the junction fails to match germline, which may point to a read error. This chain joins TRBV28 and TRBJ1-4; D unresolved. This CDR3 comprises 13 residues. The germline gives CDR1 MDHEN, CDR2 SYDVKM. In DNA, the CDR3 is TGTGCCTGCAGTTCCCGACAAACTGAAAAACTGCTTTTT. The encoded protein is CACSSRQTEKLLF.

This clonotype was counted only a few times. The J gene is TRBJ2-7, the V gene TRBV7-9; D gene ambiguous. The CDR3 sequence is 12 residues long. Germline assignment: CDR1 SEHNR and CDR2 FQNEAQ (reference sequence). The ends were cut back, 5 bases at V and 6 bases at J, with 11 bases in the middle. In DNA, the CDR3 is TGTGCCAGCAGCCCTCCGGCCCCCGAGCAGTACTTC. Encoded protein: CASSPPAPEQYF.

This clonotype was detected once. The CDR3 sequence: CASRPQRPGGQGNTGELFF. CDR3 bases: TGTGCCAGCAGGCCGCAACGACCAGGGGGACAGGGGAACACCGGGGAGCTGTTTTTT. The rearrangement links TRBV2 to TRBJ2-2, with 9 bases fitting TRBD1. Per the germline V gene, CDR1 is SNHLY and CDR2 is FYNNEI. The CDR3 loop spans 19 amino acids. Unmatched junction bases numbered 15, after V lost 6 bases and J lost 1 base.

The rearrangement uses TRBV10-3 and TRBJ1-2, with 9 bases lining up with TRBD1. The V gene end was trimmed by 0 bases and the J gene end by 4 bases; junction bases not matched to a gene: 6. CDR1 and CDR2 from the germline V gene are ENHRY and SYGVKD. CDR3 length: 16 amino acids. As DNA, the CDR3 is TGTGCCATCAGTGAGTCCCCTGGACAGGGGACCTATGGCTACACCTTC. Translated, it gives CAISESPGQGTYGYTF.

This clonotype was detected only a few times. The J gene is TRBJ1-2, the V gene TRBV4-3; D is uncertain. Germline lookup yields CDR1 LGHNA and CDR2 YSLEER. Trimming left V 4 bases short and J 5 bases short, with 11 bases between. CDR3 length: 13 amino acids. This chain's CDR3 is CASSRDHYYGYTF. The CDR3 DNA reads TGCGCCAGCAGCCGGGATCATTATTATGGCTACACCTTC.

The chain uses TRBV11-1 and TRBJ2-1, with D perhaps TRBD2 (6 bases). This CDR3 contains 15 residues. Germline lookup yields CDR1 SGHAT and CDR2 FQDESV (reference sequence). Trimming cost V 4 bases and J 6 bases, with 16 bases left between them. CDR3 sequence: CASSSIGGAPNEQFF. In nucleotides, the CDR3 is TGTGCCAGCAGCTCGATCGGCGGGGCCCCCAATGAGCAGTTCTTC. Looking up the rest from reference TRBV11-1 and TRBJ2-1 gives the full variable domain: EAEVAQSPRYKITEKSQAVAFWCDPISGHATLYWYRQILGQGPELLVQFQDESVVDDSQLPKDRFSAERLKGVDSTLKIQPAELGDSAMYLCASSSIGGAPNEQFFGPGTRLTVL.

The rearrangement uses TRBV20-1 and TRBJ2-4, with 7 bases lining up with TRBD1. TRBJ2-5 explains the end of the DNA better; the J call may be wrong. Per the germline V gene, CDR1 is DFQATT and CDR2 is SNEGSKA (reference sequence). This CDR3 region has 14 residues. CDR3 coding DNA: TGCAGTGCTTTCCTGGGACAGCACCTCCAGACCCAGTACTTC. This gives the protein CSAFLGQHLQTQYF.

This clonotype was found many times. The chain has TRBV28 and TRBJ2-2; D may be TRBD1 (5 bases). Per germline, CDR1 MDHEN and CDR2 SYDVKM. The CDR3 has 15 residues. V lost 4 bases to trimming and J lost 7 bases, with 16 bases between them. DNA of the CDR3: TGTGCCAGCAGTTCCGTCGGGCAGGGAATCGGGGAGCTGTTTTTT. It specifies CASSSVGQGIGELFF.